The source of this T cell receptor (beta chain) is a study of blood T cells in healthy people across ages. The use of a sample-barcoded 5' primer and a J-beta primer mix characterized a second PCR of roughly 7 to 11 cycles. TCRdb reprocessed the 5' RACE reads with MiXCR, giving one entry per CDR3 protein. The sample yields roughly 1,800,000 distinct CDR3 sequences, approximately 50% seen once. The clonotype was recovered from a middle-aged woman in good health. Sequences were obtained from blood.

The chain's CDR3 is CASSESPGHPSGANVLTF. In nucleotides, the CDR3 is TGTGCCAGCAGCGAGAGCCCGGGACATCCCTCTGGGGCCAACGTCCTGACTTTC. The chain joins TRBV9 to TRBJ2-6; D perhaps matches TRBD1 (6 bases). The ends were cut back, 3 bases at V and 0 bases at J, with 16 bases in the middle. The CDR3 is made up of 18 amino acids. Germline CDR1 and CDR2: SGDLS and YYNGEE.